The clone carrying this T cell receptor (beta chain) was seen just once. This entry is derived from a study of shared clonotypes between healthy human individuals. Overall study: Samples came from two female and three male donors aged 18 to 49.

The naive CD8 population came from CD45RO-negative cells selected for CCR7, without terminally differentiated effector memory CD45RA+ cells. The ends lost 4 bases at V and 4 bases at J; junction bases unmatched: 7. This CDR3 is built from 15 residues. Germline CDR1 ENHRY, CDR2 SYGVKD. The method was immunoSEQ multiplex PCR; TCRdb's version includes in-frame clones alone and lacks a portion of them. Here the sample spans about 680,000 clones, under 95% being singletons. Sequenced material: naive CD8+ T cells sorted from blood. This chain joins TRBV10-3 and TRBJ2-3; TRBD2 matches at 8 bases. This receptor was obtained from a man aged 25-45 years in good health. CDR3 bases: TGTGCCATCAGTGGGAGGACTAGCCTGGCAGATACGCAGTATTTT. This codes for CAISGRTSLADTQYF.